This is a list of T cell receptor beta chains from one sample in a study of tumor-infiltrating T cells and Merkel cell polyomavirus. Sequencing was performed with immunoSEQ multiplex PCR; in TCRdb, only in-frame clones are kept and a portion is missing. The sample records 20,000 to 30,000 clones, 70% to 90% being singletons. Sequencing was performed on lymph node tissue. The receptors derive from a man between 45 and 60 years old with Merkel cell carcinoma. The CDR3 runs from the conserved cysteine through the conserved F or W. The D gene is left open where the match is weak. Size is stated for part of the rows, as once, few or many counts, or as a class when the clone is expanded.

>TRBD1|TRBV11-2|TRBJ2-5|once
CASSTRTGLGETQYF
TGTGCCAGCAGCACTCGGACAGGGCTCGGTGAGACCCAGTACTTC
>TRBD1|TRBV30|TRBJ2-7|.
CAWRGTGRAYEQYF
TGTGCCTGGAGGGGGACAGGTCGCGCCTACGAGCAGTACTTC
>TRBD1|TRBV11-2|TRBJ2-7|.
CASSLTGQGAYEQYF
TGTGCCAGCAGCCTAACGGGACAGGGGGCCTACGAGCAGTACTTC
>TRBD1|TRBV18|TRBJ1-5|once
CASSPPGQGMSNQPQHF
TGTGCCAGCTCACCACCGGGACAGGGTATGAGCAATCAGCCCCAGCATTTT
>.|TRBV7-9|TRBJ2-2|once
CASSFYNAGTGELFF
TGTGCCAGCAGCTTCTACAACGCAGGGACCGGGGAGCTGTTTTTT
>TRBD1|TRBV28|TRBJ2-5|.
CASSLGIQGVGETQYF
TGTGCCAGCAGTTTAGGGATCCAGGGGGTTGGAGAGACCCAGTACTTC
>.|TRBV28|TRBJ1-5|.
CATSGGTSNQPQHF
TGTGCCACCTCCGGGGGAACGAGCAATCAGCCCCAGCATTTT
>TRBD1|TRBV6-5|TRBJ1-2|.
CASSYSRGQNYGYTF
TGTGCCAGCAGTTACTCGAGGGGGCAGAACTATGGCTACACCTTC
>.|TRBV21-1|TRBJ2-6|.
CASSLRRDRASRGANVLTF
TGTGCCAGCAGCTTACGCCGGGACAGAGCTTCGCGTGGGGCCAACGTCCTGACTTTC
>.|TRBV28|TRBJ2-7|.
CASSLYREGTYEQYF
TGTGCCAGCAGTCTCTACAGGGAGGGGACCTACGAGCAGTACTTC
>.|TRBV19|TRBJ2-7|.
CASSIAQGGSYEQYF
TGTGCCAGTAGTATTGCCCAGGGTGGCTCCTACGAGCAGTACTTC
>TRBD2|TRBV28|TRBJ2-1|.
CASRPSGRNWNEQFF
TGTGCCAGCAGACCAAGCGGGAGAAATTGGAATGAGCAGTTCTTC